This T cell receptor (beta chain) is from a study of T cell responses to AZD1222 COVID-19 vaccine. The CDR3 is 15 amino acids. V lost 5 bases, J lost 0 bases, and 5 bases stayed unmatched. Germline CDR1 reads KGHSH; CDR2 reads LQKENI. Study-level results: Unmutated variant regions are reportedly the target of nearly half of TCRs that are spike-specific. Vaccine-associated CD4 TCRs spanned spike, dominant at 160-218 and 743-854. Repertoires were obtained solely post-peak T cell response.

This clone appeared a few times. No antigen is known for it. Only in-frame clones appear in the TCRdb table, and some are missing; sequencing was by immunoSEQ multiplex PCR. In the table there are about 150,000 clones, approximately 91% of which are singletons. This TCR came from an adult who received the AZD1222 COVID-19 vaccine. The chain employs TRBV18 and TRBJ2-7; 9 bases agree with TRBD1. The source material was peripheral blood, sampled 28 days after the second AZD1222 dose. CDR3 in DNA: TGTGCCAGCTCATCCAGGACAGGGGCCTCCTACGAGCAGTACTTC. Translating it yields CASSSRTGASYEQYF. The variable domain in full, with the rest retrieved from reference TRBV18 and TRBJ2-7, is NAGVMQNPRHLVRRRGQEARLRCSPMKGHSHVYWYRQLPEEGLKFMVYLQKENIIDESGMPKERFSAEFPKEGPSILRIQQVVRGDSAAYFCASSSRTGASYEQYFGPGTRLTVT.